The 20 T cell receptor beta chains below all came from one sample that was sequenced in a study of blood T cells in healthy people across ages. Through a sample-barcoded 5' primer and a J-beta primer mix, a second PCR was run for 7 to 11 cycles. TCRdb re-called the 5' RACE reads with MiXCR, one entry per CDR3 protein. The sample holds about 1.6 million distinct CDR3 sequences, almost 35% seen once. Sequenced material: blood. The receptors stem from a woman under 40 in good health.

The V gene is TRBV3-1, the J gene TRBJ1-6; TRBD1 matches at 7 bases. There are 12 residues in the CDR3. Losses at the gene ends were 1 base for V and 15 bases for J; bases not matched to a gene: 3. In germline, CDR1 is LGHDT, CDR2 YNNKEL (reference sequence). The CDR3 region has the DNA TGTGCCAGCAGCCAAGGGAACAGGGGCCTCCACTTT. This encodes CASSQGNRGLHF. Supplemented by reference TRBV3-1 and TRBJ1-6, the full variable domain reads DTAVSQTPKYLVTQMGNDKSIKCEQNLGHDTMYWYKQDSKKFLKIMFSYNNKELIINETVPNRFSPKSPDKAHLNLHINSLELGDSAVYFCASSQGNRGLHFGNGTRLTVT.

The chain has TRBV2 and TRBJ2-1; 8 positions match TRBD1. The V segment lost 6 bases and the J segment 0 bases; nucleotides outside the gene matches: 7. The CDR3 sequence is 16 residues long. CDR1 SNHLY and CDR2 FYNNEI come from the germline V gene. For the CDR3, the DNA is TGTGCCAGCAGGAATTACAGGGGGAGCTCCTACAATGAGCAGTTCTTC. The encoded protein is CASRNYRGSSYNEQFF.

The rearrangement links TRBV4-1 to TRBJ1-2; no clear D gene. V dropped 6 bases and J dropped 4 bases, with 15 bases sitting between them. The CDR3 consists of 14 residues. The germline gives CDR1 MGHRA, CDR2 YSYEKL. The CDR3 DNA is TGCGCCAGCAGACCCCAAACGGCGGGCTATGGCTACACCTTC. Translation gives CASRPQTAGYGYTF.

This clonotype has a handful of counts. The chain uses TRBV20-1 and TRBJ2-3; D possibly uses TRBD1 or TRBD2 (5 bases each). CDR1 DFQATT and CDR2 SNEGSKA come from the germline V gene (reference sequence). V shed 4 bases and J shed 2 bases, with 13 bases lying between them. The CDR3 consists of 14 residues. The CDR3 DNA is TGCAGTGCTAAGGGGAGAGATGCCACAGATACGCAGTATTTT. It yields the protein CSAKGRDATDTQYF.

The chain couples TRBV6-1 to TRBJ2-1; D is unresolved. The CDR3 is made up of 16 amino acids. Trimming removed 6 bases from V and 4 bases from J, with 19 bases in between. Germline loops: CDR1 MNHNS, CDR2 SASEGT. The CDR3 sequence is CASRKNEQRIYNEQFF. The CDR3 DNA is TGTGCCAGCAGGAAAAACGAACAGCGAATATACAATGAGCAGTTCTTC.

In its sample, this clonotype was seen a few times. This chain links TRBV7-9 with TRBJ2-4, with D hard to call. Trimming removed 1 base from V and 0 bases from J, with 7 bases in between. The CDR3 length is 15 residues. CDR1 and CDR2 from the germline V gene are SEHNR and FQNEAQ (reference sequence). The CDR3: CASSLGQLAKNIQYF. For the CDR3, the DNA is TGTGCCAGCAGCTTAGGGCAGCTAGCCAAAAACATTCAGTACTTC.

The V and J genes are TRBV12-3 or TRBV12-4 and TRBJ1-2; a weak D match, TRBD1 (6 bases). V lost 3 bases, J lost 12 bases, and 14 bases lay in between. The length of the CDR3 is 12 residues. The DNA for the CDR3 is TGTGCCAGCAGTTTTTCAGGGGTAGGCCACACCTTC. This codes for CASSFSGVGHTF.

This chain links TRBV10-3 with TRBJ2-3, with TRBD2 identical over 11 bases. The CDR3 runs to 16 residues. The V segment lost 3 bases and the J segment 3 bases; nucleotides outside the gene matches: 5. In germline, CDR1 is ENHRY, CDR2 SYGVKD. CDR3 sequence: CAISELAGVFTDTQYF. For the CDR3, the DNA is TGTGCCATCAGTGAACTAGCGGGAGTTTTTACAGATACGCAGTATTTT.

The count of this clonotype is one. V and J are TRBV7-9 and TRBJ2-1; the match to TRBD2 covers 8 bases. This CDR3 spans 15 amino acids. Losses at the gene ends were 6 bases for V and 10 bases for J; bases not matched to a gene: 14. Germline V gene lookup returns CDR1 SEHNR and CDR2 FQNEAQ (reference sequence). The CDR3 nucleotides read TGTGCCAGCAGGGGGACCGGGACTAGGTCGGGGGAGCAGTTCTTC. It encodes CASRGTGTRSGEQFF. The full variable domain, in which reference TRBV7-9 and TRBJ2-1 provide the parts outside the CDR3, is DTGVSQNPRHKITKRGQNVTFRCDPISEHNRLYWYRQTLGQGPEFLTYFQNEAQLEKSRLLSDRFSAERPKGSFSTLEIQRTEQGDSAMYLCASRGTGTRSGEQFFGPGTRLTVL.

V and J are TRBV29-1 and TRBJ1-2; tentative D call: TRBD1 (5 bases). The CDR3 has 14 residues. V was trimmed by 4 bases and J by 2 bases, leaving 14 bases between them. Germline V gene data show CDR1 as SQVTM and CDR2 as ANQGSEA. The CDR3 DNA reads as TGCAGCGTTGTAACAAGGGGCGAAAACTATGGCTACACCTTC. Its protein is CSVVTRGENYGYTF.

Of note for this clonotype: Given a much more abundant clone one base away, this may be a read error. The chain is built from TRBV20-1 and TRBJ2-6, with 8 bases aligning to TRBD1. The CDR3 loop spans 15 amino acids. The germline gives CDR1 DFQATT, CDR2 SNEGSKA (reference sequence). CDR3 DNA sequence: TGCAGTGCACCGGACAGGGCCTCTGGGGCCAACGTCCGGACTTTC. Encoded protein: CSAPDRASGANVRTF.

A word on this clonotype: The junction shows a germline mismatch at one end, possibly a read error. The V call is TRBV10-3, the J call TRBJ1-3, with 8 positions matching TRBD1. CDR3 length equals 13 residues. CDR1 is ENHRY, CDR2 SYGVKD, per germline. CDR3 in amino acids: CAVRQGIGNTIYF. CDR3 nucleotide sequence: TGTGCCGTCAGACAGGGGATAGGAAACACCATATATTTT.

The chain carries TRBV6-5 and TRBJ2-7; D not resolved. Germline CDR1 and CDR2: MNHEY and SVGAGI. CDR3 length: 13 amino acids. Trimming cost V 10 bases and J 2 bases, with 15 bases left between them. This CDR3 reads CATRTLGTYEQYF. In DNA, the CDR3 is TGTGCCACGCGCACCTTGGGGACCTACGAGCAGTACTTC.

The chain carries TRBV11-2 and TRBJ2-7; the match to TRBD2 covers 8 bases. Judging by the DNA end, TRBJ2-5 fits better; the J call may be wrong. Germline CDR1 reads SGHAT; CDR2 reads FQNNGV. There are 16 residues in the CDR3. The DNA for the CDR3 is TGTGCCGGTAGCTTCGGGTATGGACTAGCCTTCCAGACCCAGTACTTC. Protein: CAGSFGYGLAFQTQYF.

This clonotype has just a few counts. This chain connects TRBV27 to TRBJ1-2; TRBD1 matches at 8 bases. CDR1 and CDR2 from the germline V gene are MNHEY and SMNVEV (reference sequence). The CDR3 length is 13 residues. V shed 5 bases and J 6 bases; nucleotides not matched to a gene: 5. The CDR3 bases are TGTGCCAGCAGTAGGACAGGGCAGGATGGCTACACCTTC. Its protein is CASSRTGQDGYTF.

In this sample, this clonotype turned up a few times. Here the CDR3 reads CSATRGLAGETQYF. Written as DNA, the CDR3 is TGCAGTGCCACGAGGGGACTAGCAGGGGAGACCCAGTACTTC. V usage is TRBV20-1 and J usage is TRBJ2-5; 9 nucleotides align to TRBD2. V gave up 6 bases and J gave up 5 bases; unmatched junction bases: 10. Per germline, CDR1 DFQATT and CDR2 SNEGSKA (reference sequence). This CDR3 spans 14 amino acids.

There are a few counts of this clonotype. CDR3: CATSGTGTGSGELFF. The CDR3 coding sequence is TGTGCCACCAGCGGAACCGGGACAGGGTCCGGGGAGCTGTTTTTT. V gene TRBV15 combines with J gene TRBJ2-2; TRBD1 aligns across 9 bases. V trimming: 5 bases; J trimming: 6 bases; junction bases outside the gene matches: 7. CDR1 and CDR2 from the germline V gene are LNHNV and YYDKDF (reference sequence). CDR3 length: 15 amino acids.

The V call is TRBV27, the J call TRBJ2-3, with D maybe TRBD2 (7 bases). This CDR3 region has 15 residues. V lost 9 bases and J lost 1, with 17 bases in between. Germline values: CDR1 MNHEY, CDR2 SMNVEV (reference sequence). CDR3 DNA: TGTGCCAGTAGGTGGGGGGGCCAAGGCACAGATACGCAGTATTTT. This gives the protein CASRWGGQGTDTQYF.

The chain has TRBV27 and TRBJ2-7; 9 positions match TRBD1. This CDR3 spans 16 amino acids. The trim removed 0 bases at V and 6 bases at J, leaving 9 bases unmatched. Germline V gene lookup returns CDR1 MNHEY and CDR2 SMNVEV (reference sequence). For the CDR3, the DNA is TGTGCCAGCAGTTTATCCGGGACAGGGCTTGTTAGCGAGCAGTACTTC. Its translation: CASSLSGTGLVSEQYF.

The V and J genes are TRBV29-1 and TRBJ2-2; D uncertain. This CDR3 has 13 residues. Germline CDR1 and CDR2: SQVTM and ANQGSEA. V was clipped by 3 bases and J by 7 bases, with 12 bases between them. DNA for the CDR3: TGCAGCGTTGAGGGTTCCAGGATCGGGGAGCTGTTTTTT. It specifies CSVEGSRIGELFF.